This T cell receptor beta chain was obtained from a study of blood T cell repertoires in COVID-19. Study-wide context: Italy, Spain and the United States were the sources of the convalescent and acute COVID-19 samples. From T cells, B-cell-depleted T cells, or PBMCs came the material, which was cDNA or gDNA.

The CDR3 loop spans 14 amino acids. The V gene's germline CDR1 is SGHRS and CDR2 YFSETQ. V was pared by 0 bases and J by 3 bases, with 10 bases between. With respect to this clone: This specimen includes other DNA sequences encoding the same CDR3.

Profiling relied on immunoSEQ multiplex PCR, and the TCRdb table lists in-frame clones only, not all of them. The sample lists 200,000 or so clones, roughly 82% occurring once. Source material: peripheral blood. The rearrangement uses TRBV5-1 and TRBJ2-7; D is unclear. The TCR sequence derives from a human donor in a cohort sampled during active COVID-19. CDR3 protein: CASSLALASYEQYF. CDR3 coding DNA: TGCGCCAGCAGCTTGGCCCTGGCTAGCTACGAGCAGTACTTC.